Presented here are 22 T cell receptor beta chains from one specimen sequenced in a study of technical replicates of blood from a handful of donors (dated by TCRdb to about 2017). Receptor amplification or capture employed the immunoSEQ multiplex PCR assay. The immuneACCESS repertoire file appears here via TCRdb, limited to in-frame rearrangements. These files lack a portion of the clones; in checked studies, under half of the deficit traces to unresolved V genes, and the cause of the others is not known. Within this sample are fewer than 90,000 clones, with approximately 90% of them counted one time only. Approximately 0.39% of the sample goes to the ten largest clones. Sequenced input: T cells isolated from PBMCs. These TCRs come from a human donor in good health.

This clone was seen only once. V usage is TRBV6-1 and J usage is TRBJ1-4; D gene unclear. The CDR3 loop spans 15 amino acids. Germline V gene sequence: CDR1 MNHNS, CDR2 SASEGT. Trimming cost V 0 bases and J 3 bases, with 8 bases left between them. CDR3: CASSEASAANEKLFF. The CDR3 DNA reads TGTGCCAGCAGTGAAGCTTCCGCGGCTAATGAAAAACTGTTTTTT.

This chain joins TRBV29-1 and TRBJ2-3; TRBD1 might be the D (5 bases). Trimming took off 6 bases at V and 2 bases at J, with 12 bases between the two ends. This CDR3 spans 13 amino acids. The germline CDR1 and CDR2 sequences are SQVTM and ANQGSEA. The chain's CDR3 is CSVARGDTDTQYF. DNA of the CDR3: TGCAGCGTAGCAAGGGGTGACACAGATACGCAGTATTTT.

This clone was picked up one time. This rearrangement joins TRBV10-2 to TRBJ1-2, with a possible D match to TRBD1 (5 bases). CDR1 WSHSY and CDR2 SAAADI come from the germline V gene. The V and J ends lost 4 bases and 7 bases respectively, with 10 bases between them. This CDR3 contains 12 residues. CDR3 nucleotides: TGCGCCAGCAGTGGGGGGGTTGGTGGCTACACCTTC. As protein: CASSGGVGGYTF.

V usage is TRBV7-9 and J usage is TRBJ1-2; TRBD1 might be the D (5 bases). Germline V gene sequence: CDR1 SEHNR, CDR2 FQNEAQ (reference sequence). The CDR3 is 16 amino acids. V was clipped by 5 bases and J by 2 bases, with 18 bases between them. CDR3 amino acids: CASSPRLETENYGYTF. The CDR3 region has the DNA TGTGCCAGCAGCCCCAGGCTTGAGACAGAGAACTATGGCTACACCTTC.

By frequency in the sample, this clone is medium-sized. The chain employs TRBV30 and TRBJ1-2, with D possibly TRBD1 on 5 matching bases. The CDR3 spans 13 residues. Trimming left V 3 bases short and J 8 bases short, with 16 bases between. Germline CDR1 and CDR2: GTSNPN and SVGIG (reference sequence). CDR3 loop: CAWSPGGGKGYTF. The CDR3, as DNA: TGTGCCTGGAGCCCCGGGGGGGGTAAGGGCTACACCTTC.

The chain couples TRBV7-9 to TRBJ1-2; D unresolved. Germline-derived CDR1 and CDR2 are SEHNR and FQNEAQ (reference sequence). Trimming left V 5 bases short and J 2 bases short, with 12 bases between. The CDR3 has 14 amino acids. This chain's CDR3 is CASSVRTDNYGYTF. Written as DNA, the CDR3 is TGTGCCAGCAGCGTAAGGACTGACAACTATGGCTACACCTTC.

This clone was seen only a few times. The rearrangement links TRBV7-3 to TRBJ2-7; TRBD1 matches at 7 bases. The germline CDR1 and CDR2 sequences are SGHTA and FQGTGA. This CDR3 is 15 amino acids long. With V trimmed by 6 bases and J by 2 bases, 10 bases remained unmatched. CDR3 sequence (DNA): TGTGCCAGCAGTCCCGGGACAGTCGTTGCCTACGAGCAGTACTTC. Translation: CASSPGTVVAYEQYF.

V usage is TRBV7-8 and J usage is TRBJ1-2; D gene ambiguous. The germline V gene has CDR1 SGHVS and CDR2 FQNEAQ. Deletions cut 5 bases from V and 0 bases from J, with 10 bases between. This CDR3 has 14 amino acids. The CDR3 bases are TGTGCCAGCAGCCCCACTGTTCCTAACTATGGCTACACCTTC. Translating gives CASSPTVPNYGYTF.

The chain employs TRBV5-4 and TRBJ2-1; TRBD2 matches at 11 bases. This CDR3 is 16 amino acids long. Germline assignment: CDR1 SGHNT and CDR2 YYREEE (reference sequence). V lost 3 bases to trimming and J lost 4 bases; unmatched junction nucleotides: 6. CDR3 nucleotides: TGTGCCAGCAGCTCCGGGACTAGCGGTACTTACAATGAGCAGTTCTTC. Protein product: CASSSGTSGTYNEQFF.

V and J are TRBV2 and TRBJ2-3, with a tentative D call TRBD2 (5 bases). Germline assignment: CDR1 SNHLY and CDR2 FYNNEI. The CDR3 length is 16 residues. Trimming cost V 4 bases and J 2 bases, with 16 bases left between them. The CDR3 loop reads CASSVSRDPITDTQYF. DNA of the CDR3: TGTGCCAGCAGTGTCTCCCGGGATCCTATCACAGATACGCAGTATTTT.

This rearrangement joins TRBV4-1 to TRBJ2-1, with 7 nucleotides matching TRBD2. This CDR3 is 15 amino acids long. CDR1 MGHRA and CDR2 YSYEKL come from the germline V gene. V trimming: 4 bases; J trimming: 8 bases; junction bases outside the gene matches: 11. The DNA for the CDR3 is TGCGCCAGCAGCCCTACCGCAGGGCTAGCGGATGAGCAGTTCTTC. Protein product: CASSPTAGLADEQFF.

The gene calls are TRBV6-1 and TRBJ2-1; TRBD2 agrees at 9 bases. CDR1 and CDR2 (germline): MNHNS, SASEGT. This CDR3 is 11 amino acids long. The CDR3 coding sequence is TGTGCTAGCGGGAGACCCAATGAGCAGTTCTTC. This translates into CASGRPNEQFF.

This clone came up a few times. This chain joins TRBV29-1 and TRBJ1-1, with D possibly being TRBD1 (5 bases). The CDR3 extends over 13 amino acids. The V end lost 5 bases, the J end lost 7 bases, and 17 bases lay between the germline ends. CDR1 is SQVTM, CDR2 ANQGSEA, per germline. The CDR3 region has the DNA TGCAGCGTTTGGAGCTTTGGGGCCGATGAAGCTTTCTTT. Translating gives CSVWSFGADEAFF.

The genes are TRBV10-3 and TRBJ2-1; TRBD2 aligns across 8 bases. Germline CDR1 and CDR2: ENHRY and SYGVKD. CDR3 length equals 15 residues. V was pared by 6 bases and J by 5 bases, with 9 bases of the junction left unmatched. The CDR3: CAISVQREKNNEQFF. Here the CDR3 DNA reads TGTGCCATCAGCGTCCAGCGGGAGAAGAACAATGAGCAGTTCTTC.

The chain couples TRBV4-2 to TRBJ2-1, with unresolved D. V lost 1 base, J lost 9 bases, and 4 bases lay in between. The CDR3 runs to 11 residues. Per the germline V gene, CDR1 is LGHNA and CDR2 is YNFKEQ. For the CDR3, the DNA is TGTGCCAGCAGCCAAGGCGGTGAGCAGTTCTTC. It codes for CASSQGGEQFF.

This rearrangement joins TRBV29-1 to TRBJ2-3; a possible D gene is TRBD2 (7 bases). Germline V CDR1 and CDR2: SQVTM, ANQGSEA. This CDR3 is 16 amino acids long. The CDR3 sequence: CSVEGGNMNSTDTQYF. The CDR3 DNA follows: TGCAGTGTGGAGGGGGGGAACATGAATAGCACAGATACGCAGTATTTT.

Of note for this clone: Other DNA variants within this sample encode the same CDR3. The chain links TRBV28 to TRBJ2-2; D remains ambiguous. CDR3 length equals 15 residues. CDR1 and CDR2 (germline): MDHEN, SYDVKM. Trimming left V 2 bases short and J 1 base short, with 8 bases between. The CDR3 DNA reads TGTGCCAGCAGTTTAGTCGCAGGGAACACCGGGGAGCTGTTTTTT. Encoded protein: CASSLVAGNTGELFF.

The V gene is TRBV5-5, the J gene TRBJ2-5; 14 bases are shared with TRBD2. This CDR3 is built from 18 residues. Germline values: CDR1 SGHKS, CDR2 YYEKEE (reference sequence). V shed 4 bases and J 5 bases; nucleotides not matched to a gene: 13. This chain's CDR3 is CASSTGLAGGLGGETQYF. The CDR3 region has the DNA TGTGCCAGCAGCACCGGACTAGCGGGAGGTCTGGGAGGTGAGACCCAGTACTTC.

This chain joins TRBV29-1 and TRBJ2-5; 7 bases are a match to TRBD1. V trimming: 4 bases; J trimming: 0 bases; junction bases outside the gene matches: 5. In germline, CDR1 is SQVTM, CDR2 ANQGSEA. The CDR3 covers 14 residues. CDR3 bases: TGCAGCGTTGCGGCAGGGGGTAACCAAGAGACCCAGTACTTC. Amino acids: CSVAAGGNQETQYF.

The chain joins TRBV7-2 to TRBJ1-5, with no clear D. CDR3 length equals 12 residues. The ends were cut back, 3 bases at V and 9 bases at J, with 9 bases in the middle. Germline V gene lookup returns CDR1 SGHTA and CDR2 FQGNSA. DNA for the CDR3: TGTGCCAGCAGCTTGTTTCTAGGGCCCCAGCATTTT. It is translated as CASSLFLGPQHF.

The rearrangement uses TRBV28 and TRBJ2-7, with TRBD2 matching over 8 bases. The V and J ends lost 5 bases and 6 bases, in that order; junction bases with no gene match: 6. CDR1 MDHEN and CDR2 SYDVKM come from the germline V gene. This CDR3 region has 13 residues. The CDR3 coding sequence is TGTGCCAGCAGTCCCGGGGGGGGGAGCGAGCAGTACTTC. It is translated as CASSPGGGSEQYF. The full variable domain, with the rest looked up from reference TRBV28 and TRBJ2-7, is DVKVTQSSRYLVKRTGEKVFLECVQDMDHENMFWYRQDPGLGLRLIYFSYDVKMKEKGDIPEGYSVSREKKERFSLILESASTNQTSMYLCASSPGGGSEQYFGPGTRLTVT.

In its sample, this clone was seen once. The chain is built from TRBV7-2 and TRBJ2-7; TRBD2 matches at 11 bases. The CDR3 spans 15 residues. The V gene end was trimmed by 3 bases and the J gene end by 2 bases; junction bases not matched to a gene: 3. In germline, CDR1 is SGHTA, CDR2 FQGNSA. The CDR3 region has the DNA TGTGCCAGCAGCTTGAGACTAGCGGGACCCTACGAGCAGTACTTC. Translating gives CASSLRLAGPYEQYF.